The entry below describes one T cell receptor (beta chain). What it binds is not known. The data are from a study of shared clonotypes between healthy human individuals. Notes on the study in general: Rarefaction curves obtained for sorted subsets showed sequencing incomplete despite large depth.

The naive CD8 population came from CD45RO-negative cells selected for CCR7, without terminally differentiated effector memory CD45RA+ cells. Produced via immunoSEQ multiplex PCR; TCRdb's table is partial and in-frame only. The sample contains around 600,000 clones, roughly 98% of which appear only once. The receptor was derived from a man aged 25 to 40 in good health. Material for sequencing was naive CD8+ T cells sorted from blood.

The CDR3 spells CASSPFGSYEQYF. Written as DNA, the CDR3 is TGTGCCAGCAGTCCCTTCGGTTCCTACGAGCAGTACTTC. The gene calls are TRBV7-2 and TRBJ2-7; D not resolved. Per the germline V gene, CDR1 is SGHTA and CDR2 is FQGNSA. V shed 6 bases and J shed 1 base, with 10 bases lying between them. The CDR3 loop spans 13 amino acids. Using reference TRBV7-2 and TRBJ2-7 for the parts outside the CDR3, the full variable domain is GAGVSQSPSNKVTEKGKDVELRCDPISGHTALYWYRQSLGQGLEFLIYFQGNSAPDKSGLPSDRFSAERTGGSVSTLTIQRTQQEDSAVYLCASSPFGSYEQYFGPGTRLTVT.